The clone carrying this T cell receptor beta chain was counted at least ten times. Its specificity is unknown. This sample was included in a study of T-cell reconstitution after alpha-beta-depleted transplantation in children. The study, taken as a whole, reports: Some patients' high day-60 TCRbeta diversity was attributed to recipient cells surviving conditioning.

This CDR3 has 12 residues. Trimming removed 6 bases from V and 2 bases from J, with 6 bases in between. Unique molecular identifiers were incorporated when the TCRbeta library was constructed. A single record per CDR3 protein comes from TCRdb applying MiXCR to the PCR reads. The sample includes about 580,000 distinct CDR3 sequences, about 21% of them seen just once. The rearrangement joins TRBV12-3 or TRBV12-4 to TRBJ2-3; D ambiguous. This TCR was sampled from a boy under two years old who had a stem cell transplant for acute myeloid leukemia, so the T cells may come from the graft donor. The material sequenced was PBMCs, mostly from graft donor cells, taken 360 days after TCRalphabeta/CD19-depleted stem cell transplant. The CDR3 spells CASSSFTDTQYF. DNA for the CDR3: TGTGCCAGCAGCTCTTTCACAGATACGCAGTATTTT.